The present T cell receptor (beta chain) was sequenced within a study of response to subunit inactivated influenza vaccine. Study conclusions and caveats: Authors suggested seasonal influenza vaccinations each recruit few new T cells.

This clonotype was picked up a small number of times. Its antigen is still unknown. The CDR3 is 14 amino acids. The germline V gene encodes CDR1 SGHRS and CDR2 YFSETQ. Trimming took 4 bases from V and 3 from J, leaving 10 bases between them. TCRdb recomputed calls from the RT-PCR reads with MiXCR, one row per CDR3 protein. The sample contains hundreds of thousands of distinct CDR3 sequences, 12% of which appear only once. The receptor's source is a man aged 45-65 years who received an inactivated influenza vaccine. The chain carries TRBV5-1 and TRBJ2-2; weak D call: TRBD2 (5 bases). Source: PBMCs from blood, taken on the day of vaccination. This CDR3 reads CASSRLEDTGELFF. In DNA, the CDR3 is TGCGCCAGCAGCAGACTGGAGGACACCGGGGAGCTGTTTTTT.